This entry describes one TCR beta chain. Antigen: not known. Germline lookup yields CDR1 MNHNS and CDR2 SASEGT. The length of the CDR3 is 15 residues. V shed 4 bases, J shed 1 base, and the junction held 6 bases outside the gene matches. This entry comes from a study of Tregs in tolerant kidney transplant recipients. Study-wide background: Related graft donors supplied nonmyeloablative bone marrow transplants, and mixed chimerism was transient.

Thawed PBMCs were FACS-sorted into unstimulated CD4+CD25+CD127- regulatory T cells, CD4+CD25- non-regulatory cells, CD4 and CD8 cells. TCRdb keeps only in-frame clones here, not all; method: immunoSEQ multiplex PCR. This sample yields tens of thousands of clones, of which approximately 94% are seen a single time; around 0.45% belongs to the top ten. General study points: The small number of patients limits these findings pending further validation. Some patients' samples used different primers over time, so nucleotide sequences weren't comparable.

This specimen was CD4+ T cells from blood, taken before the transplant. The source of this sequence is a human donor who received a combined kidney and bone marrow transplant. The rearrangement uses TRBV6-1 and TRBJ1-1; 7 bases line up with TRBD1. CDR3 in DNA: TGTGCCAGCAGTGCAGGGACAGCCCAGAACACTGAAGCTTTCTTT. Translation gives CASSAGTAQNTEAFF.